The sequence of this T cell receptor (beta chain) was determined in a study of CD4+ T cells in melanoma. Broader study findings: Diverse differentiation states were reported for melanoma neoantigen-specific CD4+ T cells.

Only one count was recorded for this clone. Its target is unknown. Libraries were prepared by immunoSEQ multiplex PCR; TCRdb keeps only in-frame clonotypes and omits some of them. The data show 13,000 or so clones, just over 70% seen once. The receptor was derived from a human donor with melanoma. The sample was cells from a culture (not recorded whether cultured in vitro).

This chain's CDR3 is CASSLVGVSTEAFF. CDR3 in DNA: TGCGCCAGCAGCTTGGTCGGGGTATCCACTGAAGCTTTCTTT. The rearrangement links TRBV5-1 to TRBJ1-1, with D unresolved. Germline V CDR1 and CDR2: SGHRS, YFSETQ. CDR3 length: 14 amino acids. V dropped 0 bases and J dropped 4 bases, with 10 bases sitting between them. The variable domain in full, completed from reference TRBV5-1 and TRBJ1-1, reads KAGVTQTPRYLIKTRGQQVTLSCSPISGHRSVSWYQQTPGQGLQFLFEYFSETQRNKGNFPGRFSGRQFSNSRSEMNVSTLELGDSALYLCASSLVGVSTEAFFGQGTRLTVV.